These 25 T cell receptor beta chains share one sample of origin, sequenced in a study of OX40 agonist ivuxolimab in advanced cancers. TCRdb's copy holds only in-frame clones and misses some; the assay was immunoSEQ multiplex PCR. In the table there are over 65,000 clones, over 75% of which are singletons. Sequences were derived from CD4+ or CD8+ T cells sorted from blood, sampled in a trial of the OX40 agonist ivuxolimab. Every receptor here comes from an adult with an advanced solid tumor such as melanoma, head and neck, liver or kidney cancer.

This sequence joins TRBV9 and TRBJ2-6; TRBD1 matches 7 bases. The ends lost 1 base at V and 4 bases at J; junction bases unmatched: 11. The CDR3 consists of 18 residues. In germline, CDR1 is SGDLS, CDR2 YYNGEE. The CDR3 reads CASSVLGTAASGANVLTF. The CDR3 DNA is TGTGCCAGCAGCGTACTTGGGACAGCAGCCTCCGGGGCCAACGTCCTGACTTTC.

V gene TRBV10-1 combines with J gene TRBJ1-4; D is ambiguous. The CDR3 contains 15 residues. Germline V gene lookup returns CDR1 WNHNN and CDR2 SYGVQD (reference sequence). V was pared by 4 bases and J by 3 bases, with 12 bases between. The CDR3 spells CASSAGHSANEKLFF. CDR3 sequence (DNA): TGCGCCAGCAGTGCGGGCCATTCCGCTAATGAAAAACTGTTTTTT.

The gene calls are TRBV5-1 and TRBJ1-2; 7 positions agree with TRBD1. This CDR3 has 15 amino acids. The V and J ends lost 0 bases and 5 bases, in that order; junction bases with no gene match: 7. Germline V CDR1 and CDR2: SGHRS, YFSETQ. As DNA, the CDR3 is TGCGCCAGCAGCTTGGACGGGACAGCAAATTATGGCTACACCTTC. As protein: CASSLDGTANYGYTF.

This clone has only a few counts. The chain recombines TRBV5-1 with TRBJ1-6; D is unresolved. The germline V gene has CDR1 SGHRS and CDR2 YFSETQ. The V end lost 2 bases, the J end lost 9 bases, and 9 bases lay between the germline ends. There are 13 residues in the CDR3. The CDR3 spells CASSFRLGSPLHF. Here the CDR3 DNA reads TGCGCCAGCAGCTTCCGACTGGGTTCACCCCTCCACTTT.

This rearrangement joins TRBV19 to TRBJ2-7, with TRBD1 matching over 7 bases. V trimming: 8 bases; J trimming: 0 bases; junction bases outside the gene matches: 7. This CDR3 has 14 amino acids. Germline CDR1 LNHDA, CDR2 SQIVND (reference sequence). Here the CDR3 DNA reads TGTGCCAGTTCAGTCAACAGGGGCTCCTACGAGCAGTACTTC. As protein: CASSVNRGSYEQYF.

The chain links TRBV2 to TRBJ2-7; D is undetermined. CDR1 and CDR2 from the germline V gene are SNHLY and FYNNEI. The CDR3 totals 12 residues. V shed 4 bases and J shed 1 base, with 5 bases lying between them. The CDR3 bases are TGTGCCAGCAGTGTGCAGTCCTACGAGCAGTACGTC. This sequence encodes CASSVQSYEQYV.

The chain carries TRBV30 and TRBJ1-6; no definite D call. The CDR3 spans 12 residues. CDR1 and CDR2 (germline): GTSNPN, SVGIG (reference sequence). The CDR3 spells CALQETNSPLHF. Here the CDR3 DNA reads TGTGCTTTGCAGGAGACTAATTCACCCCTCCACTTT.

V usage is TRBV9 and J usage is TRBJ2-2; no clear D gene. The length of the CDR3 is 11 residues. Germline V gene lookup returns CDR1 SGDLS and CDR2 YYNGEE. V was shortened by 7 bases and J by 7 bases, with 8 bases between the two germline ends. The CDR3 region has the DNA TGTGCCAGCGATAAGGACGGGGAGCTGTTTTTT. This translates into CASDKDGELFF.

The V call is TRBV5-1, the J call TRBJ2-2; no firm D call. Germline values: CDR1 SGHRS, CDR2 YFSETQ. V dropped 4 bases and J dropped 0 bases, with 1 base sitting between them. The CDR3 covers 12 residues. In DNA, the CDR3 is TGCGCCAGCAGCACGAACACCGGGGAGCTGTTTTTT. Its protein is CASSTNTGELFF.

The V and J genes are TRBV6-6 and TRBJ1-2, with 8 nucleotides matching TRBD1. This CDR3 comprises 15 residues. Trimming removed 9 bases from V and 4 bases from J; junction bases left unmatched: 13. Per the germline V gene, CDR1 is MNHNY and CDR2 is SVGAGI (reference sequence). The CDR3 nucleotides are TGTGCCAGTTGTAACCACCGGGACAGGACCTATGGCTACACCTTC. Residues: CASCNHRDRTYGYTF.

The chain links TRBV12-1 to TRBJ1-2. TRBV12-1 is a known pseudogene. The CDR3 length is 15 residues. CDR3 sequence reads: CASNLKDPRDYGYTF. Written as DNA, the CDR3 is TGTGCCAGCAACTTGAAAGACCCACGGGACTATGGCTACACCTTC.

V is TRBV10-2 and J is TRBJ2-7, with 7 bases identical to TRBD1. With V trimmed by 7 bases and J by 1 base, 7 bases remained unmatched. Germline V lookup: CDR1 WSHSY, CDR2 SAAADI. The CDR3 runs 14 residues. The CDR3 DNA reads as TGCGCCAGCACGAGGGCAGGGGGTTCCTACGAGCAGTACGTC. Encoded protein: CASTRAGGSYEQYV.

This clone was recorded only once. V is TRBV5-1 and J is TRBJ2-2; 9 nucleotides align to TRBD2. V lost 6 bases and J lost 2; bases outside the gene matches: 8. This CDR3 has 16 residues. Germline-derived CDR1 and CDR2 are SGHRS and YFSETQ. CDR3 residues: CASNALAGLNTGELFF. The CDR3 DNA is TGCGCCAGCAACGCCCTAGCGGGACTCAACACCGGGGAGCTGTTTTTT.

CDR3 DNA sequence: TGCGCCAGCAGCTTGGCCGGACAGGGAGGGATTGGCTCTGGAAACACCATATATTTT. Translated: CASSLAGQGGIGSGNTIYF. The chain has TRBV5-1 and TRBJ1-3; 8 bases line up with TRBD1. The germline V gene encodes CDR1 SGHRS and CDR2 YFSETQ. Trimming at V came to 0 bases and at J to 0 bases, leaving 11 bases not matched to a gene. The CDR3 covers 19 residues. The full variable domain, in which reference TRBV5-1 and TRBJ1-3 provide the parts outside the CDR3, is KAGVTQTPRYLIKTRGQQVTLSCSPISGHRSVSWYQQTPGQGLQFLFEYFSETQRNKGNFPGRFSGRQFSNSRSEMNVSTLELGDSALYLCASSLAGQGGIGSGNTIYFGEGSWLTVV.

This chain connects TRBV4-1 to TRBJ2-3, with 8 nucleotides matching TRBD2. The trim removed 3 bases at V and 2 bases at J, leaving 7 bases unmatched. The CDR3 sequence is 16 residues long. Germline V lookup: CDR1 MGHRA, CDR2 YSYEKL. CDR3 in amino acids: CASSQISGATTDTQYF. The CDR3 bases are TGCGCCAGCAGCCAGATTAGCGGGGCCACCACAGATACGCAGTATTTT.

The CDR3 reads CASSLSFRDSSSYEQYF. CDR3 bases: TGTGCCAGCAGTTTATCGTTCCGGGACTCGAGCTCCTACGAGCAGTACTTC. The chain is built from TRBV27 and TRBJ2-7; D is possibly TRBD2 (6 bases). The CDR3 length is 17 residues. Looked up from germline, CDR1 is MNHEY and CDR2 is SMNVEV (reference sequence). Trimming cost V 0 bases and J 0 bases, with 15 bases left between them.

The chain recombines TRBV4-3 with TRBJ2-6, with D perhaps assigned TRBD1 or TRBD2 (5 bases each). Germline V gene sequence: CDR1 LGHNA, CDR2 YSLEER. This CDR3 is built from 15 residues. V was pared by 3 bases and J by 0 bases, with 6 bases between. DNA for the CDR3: TGCGCCAGCAGCCAGGGACGCTCTGGGGCCAACGTCCTGACTTTC. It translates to CASSQGRSGANVLTF.

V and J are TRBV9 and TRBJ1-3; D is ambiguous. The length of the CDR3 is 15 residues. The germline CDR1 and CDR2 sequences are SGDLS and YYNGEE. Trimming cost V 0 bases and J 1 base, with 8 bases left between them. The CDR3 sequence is CASSVAQPSGNTIYF. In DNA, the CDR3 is TGTGCCAGCAGCGTAGCGCAGCCTTCTGGAAACACCATATATTTT.

This CDR3 is CASSLEGDGTGNTIYF. The DNA of the CDR3 is TGTGCCAGCAGCTTAGAAGGGGACGGTACTGGAAACACCATATATTTT. The rearrangement uses TRBV11-2 and TRBJ1-3; D possibly corresponds to TRBD1 (5 bases). The CDR3 consists of 16 residues. Trimming shortened V by 0 bases and J by 2 bases, and 11 bases separated the two germline ends. The germline gives CDR1 SGHAT, CDR2 FQNNGV.

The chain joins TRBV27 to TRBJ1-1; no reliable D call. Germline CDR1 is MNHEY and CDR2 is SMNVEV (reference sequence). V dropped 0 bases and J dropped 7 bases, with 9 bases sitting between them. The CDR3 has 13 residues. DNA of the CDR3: TGTGCCAGCAGTTTATCGAGGTGGGGTGAAGCTTTCTTT. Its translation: CASSLSRWGEAFF.

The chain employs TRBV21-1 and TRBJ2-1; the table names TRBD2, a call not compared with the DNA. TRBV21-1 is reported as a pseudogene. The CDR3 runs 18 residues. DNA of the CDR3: TGTGCCAGCAGCAAAGATGGGACTAGCGGGGGGAACTACAATGAGCAGTTCTTC. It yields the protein CASSKDGTSGGNYNEQFF.

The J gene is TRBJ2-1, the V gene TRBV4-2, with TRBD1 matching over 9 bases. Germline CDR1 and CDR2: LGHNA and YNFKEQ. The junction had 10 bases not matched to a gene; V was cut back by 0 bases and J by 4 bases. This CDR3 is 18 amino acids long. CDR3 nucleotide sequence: TGTGCCAGCAGCCAAGATCACACAGGGGGCAACACGTACAATGAGCAGTTCTTC. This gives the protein CASSQDHTGGNTYNEQFF.

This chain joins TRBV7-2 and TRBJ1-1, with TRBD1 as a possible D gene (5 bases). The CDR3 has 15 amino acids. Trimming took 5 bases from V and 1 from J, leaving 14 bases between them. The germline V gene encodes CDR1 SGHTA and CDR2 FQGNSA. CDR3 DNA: TGTGCCAGCAGCCAAACCCGGGACTGGAACACTGAAGCTTTCTTT. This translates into CASSQTRDWNTEAFF.

This CDR3 reads CASSYDRMGGAFYGYTF. The CDR3 DNA reads as TGCGCCAGCAGCTATGATCGGATGGGGGGCGCGTTCTATGGCTACACCTTC. The chain employs TRBV5-1 and TRBJ1-2; perhaps TRBD1 as D (6 bases). Germline V gives CDR1 SGHRS, CDR2 YFSETQ. Trimming pared 3 bases from V and 4 bases from J, leaving 22 bases between. This CDR3 contains 17 residues.

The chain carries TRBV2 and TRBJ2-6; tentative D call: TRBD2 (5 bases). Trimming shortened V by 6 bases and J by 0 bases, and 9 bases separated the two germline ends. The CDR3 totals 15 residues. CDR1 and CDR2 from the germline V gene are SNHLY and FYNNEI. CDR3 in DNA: TGTGCCAGCAGCGGGGTACGCTCTGGGGCCAACGTCCTGACTTTC. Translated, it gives CASSGVRSGANVLTF. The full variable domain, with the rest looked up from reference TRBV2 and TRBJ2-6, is EPEVTQTPSHQVTQMGQEVILRCVPISNHLYFYWYRQILGQKVEFLVSFYNNEISEKSEIFDDQFSVERPDGSNFTLKIRSTKLEDSAMYFCASSGVRSGANVLTFGAGSRLTVL.